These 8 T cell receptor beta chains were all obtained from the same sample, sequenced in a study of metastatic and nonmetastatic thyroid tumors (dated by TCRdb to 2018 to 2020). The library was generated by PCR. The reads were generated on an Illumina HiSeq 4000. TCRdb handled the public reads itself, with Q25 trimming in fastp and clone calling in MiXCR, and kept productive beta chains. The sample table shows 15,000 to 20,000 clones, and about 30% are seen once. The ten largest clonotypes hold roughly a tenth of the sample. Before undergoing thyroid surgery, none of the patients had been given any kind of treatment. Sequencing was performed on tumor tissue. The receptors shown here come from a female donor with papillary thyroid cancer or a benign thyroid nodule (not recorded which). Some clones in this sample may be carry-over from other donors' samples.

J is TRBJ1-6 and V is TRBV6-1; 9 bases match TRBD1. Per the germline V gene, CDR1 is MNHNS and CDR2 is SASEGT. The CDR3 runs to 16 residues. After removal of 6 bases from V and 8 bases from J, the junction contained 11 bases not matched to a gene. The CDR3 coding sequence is TGTGCCAGCAGACCTTTTCCGGGACAGGGATATTCACCCCTCCACTTT. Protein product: CASRPFPGQGYSPLHF.

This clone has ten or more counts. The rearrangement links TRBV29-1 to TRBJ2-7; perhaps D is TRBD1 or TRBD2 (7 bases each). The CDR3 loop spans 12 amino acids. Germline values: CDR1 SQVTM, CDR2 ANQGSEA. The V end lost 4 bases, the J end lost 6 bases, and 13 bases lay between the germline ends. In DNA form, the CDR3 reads TGCAGCGTTGGGGCAGGGGGGGTCGAGCAGTACTTC. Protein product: CSVGAGGVEQYF.

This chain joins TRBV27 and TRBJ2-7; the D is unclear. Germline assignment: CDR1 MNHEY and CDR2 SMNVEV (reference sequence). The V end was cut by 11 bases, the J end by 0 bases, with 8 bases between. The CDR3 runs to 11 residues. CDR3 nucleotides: TGTGCCTGCGGCAGCTCCTACGAGCAGTACTTC. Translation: CACGSSYEQYF.

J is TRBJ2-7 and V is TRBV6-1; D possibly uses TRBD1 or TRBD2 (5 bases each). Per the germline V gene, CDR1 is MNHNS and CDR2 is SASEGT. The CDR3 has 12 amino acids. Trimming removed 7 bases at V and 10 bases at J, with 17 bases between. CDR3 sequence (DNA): TGTGCCAGCAAAGCGGAGCTGGGGGATCAGTACTTC. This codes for CASKAELGDQYF.

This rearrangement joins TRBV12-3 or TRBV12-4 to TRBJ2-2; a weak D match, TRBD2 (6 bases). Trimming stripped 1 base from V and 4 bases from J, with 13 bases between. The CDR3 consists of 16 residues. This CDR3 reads CASSLGVSGATGELFF. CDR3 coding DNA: TGTGCCAGCAGTTTAGGCGTTAGCGGCGCCACCGGGGAGCTGTTTTTT.

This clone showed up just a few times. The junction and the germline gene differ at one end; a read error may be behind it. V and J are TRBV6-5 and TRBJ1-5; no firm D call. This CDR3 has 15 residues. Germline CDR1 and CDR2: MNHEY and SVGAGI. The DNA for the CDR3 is TGTGCCAGAAGTTACTCGGAGGGAACCAATCAGCCCCAGAATTTT. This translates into CARSYSEGTNQPQNF.

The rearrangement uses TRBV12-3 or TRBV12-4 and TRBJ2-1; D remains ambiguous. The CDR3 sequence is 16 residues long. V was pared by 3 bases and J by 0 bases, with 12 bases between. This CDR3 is CASSFAGQISYNEQFF. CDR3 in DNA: TGTGCCAGCAGTTTCGCCGGGCAGATCTCCTACAATGAGCAGTTCTTC.

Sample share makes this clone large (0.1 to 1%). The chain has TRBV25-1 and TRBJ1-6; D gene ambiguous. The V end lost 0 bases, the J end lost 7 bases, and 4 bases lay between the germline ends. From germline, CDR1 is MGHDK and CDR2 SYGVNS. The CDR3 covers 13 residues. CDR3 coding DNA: TGTGCCAGCAGTGAATATAGGAATTCACCCCTCCACTTT. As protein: CASSEYRNSPLHF.